This T cell receptor (beta chain) was sequenced in a study of blood T cells in healthy people across ages. Isolation of PBMCs gave at least 6 million cells per sample. Trimming shortened V by 0 bases and J by 4 bases, and 9 bases separated the two germline ends. The germline gives CDR1 SGHAT, CDR2 FQNNGV. The CDR3 spans 14 residues. A second 7 to 11 cycle PCR used barcoded and J-beta primers. Each CDR3 protein is one row after TCRdb ran MiXCR on the 5' RACE reads. Of about 1.8 million distinct CDR3 sequences listed, 49% were seen once; the top ten hold 2% to 2.5%. The receptor was derived from a middle-aged woman in good health. Source material: blood. This chain connects TRBV11-2 to TRBJ1-2, with D maybe TRBD1 (6 bases). The CDR3 region has the DNA TGTGCCAGCAGCTTAGATCCGGACAGCTATGGCTACACCTTC. This codes for CASSLDPDSYGYTF. Together with reference TRBV11-2 and TRBJ1-2, the CDR3 gives the full variable domain: EAGVAQSPRYKIIEKRQSVAFWCNPISGHATLYWYQQILGQGPKLLIQFQNNGVVDDSQLPKDRFSAERLKGVDSTLKIQPAKLEDSAVYLCASSLDPDSYGYTFGSGTRLTVV.